A single sample is the source of the 27 T cell receptor beta chains below, sequenced in a study of control samples from healthy donors and cancer patients. Sequencing used immunoSEQ multiplex PCR; TCRdb keeps in-frame clones, though not all of them. The data contain 90,000 to 110,000 clones, roughly nine tenths of them seen just once; the ten biggest clones take up more than 3.5%. Sample: blood. The receptors here all came from a human donor in good health. The donor label of this sample is uncertain.

In DNA, the CDR3 is TGTGCCTGGAGACACCCGGGGCCGCACGGGGCCCAGTACTTC. Translation gives CAWRHPGPHGAQYF. The chain uses TRBV30 and TRBJ2-5, with D perhaps being TRBD1 or TRBD2 (5 bases each). Trimming shortened V by 3 bases and J by 9 bases, and 20 bases separated the two germline ends. Germline V lookup: CDR1 GTSNPN, CDR2 SVGIG (reference sequence). This CDR3 is built from 14 residues. Combining the CDR3 with reference TRBV30 and TRBJ2-5 gives the whole variable domain SQTIHQWPATLVQPVGSPLSLECTVEGTSNPNLYWYRQAAGRGLQLLFYSVGIGQISSEVPQNLSASRPQDRQFILSSKKLLLSDSGFYLCAWRHPGPHGAQYFGPGTRLLVL.

The V and J genes are TRBV6-1 and TRBJ2-2; D might be TRBD1 (5 bases). The CDR3 length is 16 residues. V shed 1 base and J shed 4 bases, with 13 bases lying between them. Germline CDR1 MNHNS, CDR2 SASEGT. The CDR3 here is CASSEGPGAATGELFF. The DNA for the CDR3 is TGTGCCAGCAGTGAAGGCCCTGGGGCTGCCACCGGGGAGCTGTTTTTT.

The genes are TRBV5-6 and TRBJ2-3; D unresolved. Between the trimmed V and J ends, which lost 0 bases and 2 bases, there was a span of 4 bases. CDR1 SGHDT and CDR2 YYEEEE come from the germline V gene. The CDR3 runs to 13 residues. The CDR3 DNA is TGTGCCAGCAGCTTGGTCATCACAGATACGCAGTATTTT. It translates to CASSLVITDTQYF.

The V gene is TRBV6-2 or TRBV6-3, the J gene TRBJ1-6; tentatively, D is TRBD1 (5 bases). The CDR3 runs 13 residues. Germline V gene sequence: CDR1 MNHEY, CDR2 SVGEGT. V was cut by 6 bases and J by 10 bases, with 13 bases left in between. This CDR3 reads CASSWDFSSPLHF. CDR3 nucleotides: TGTGCCAGCAGCTGGGACTTCTCGTCACCCCTCCACTTT.

The chain is built from TRBV19 and TRBJ1-1; 10 positions match TRBD1. The germline V gene has CDR1 LNHDA and CDR2 SQIVND (reference sequence). The CDR3 spans 16 residues. The ends lost 5 bases at V and 5 bases at J; junction bases unmatched: 11. The CDR3 loop is CASSPGDRGFTTEAFF. CDR3 coding DNA: TGTGCCAGTAGTCCGGGGGACAGGGGTTTTACGACTGAAGCTTTCTTT.

The chain couples TRBV27 to TRBJ1-4; D is ambiguous. Germline CDR1 and CDR2: MNHEY and SMNVEV (reference sequence). V lost 6 bases to trimming and J lost 7 bases, with 18 bases between them. The CDR3 runs to 15 residues. CDR3 amino acids: CASRTRETSPEKLFF. For the CDR3, the DNA is TGTGCCAGCAGGACTAGGGAGACCTCCCCTGAAAAACTGTTTTTT.

The V and J genes are TRBV18 and TRBJ2-7; D gene ambiguous. The V and J ends lost 0 bases and 2 bases respectively, with 8 bases between them. The CDR3 covers 14 residues. The germline V gene has CDR1 KGHSH and CDR2 LQKENI. The CDR3 spells CASSPPSLTYEQYF. The DNA of the CDR3 is TGTGCCAGCTCACCACCGTCTTTGACCTACGAGCAGTACTTC. Filled out from reference TRBV18 and TRBJ2-7, the complete variable domain reads NAGVMQNPRHLVRRRGQEARLRCSPMKGHSHVYWYRQLPEEGLKFMVYLQKENIIDESGMPKERFSAEFPKEGPSILRIQQVVRGDSAAYFCASSPPSLTYEQYFGPGTRLTVT.

V usage is TRBV5-6 and J usage is TRBJ1-5, with a tentative D call TRBD1 (6 bases). The V and J ends lost 1 base and 2 bases respectively, with 10 bases between them. This CDR3 has 15 amino acids. From germline, CDR1 is SGHDT and CDR2 YYEEEE. The CDR3 reads CASSLTGQGNQPQHF. As DNA, the CDR3 is TGTGCCAGCAGCTTGACAGGGCAGGGCAATCAGCCCCAGCATTTT.

This chain uses TRBV21-1 with TRBJ2-6; the table's D call TRBD2 went unverified against the DNA. TRBV21-1 is a listed pseudogene. CDR3 length: 19 residues. The CDR3 nucleotides read TGTGCCAGCAGCAAAGGGGAGGGGACAAGGGGCTCTGGGGCCAACGTCCTGACTTTC. This encodes CASSKGEGTRGSGANVLTF.

The chain joins TRBV29-1 to TRBJ1-1, with D hard to call. With 4 bases removed from V and 3 bases from J, the gap between germline ends came to 6 bases. The length of the CDR3 is 11 residues. The V gene's germline CDR1 is SQVTM and CDR2 ANQGSEA. This CDR3 reads CSVVRDTEAFF. The CDR3 DNA sequence: TGCAGCGTTGTTAGGGACACTGAAGCTTTCTTT.

The chain links TRBV11-3 to TRBJ2-2, with TRBD1 as a possible D gene (6 bases). This CDR3 is 16 amino acids long. Germline V lookup: CDR1 SGHNT, CDR2 YENEEA. The V end was cut by 4 bases, the J end by 2 bases, with 14 bases between. Here the CDR3 DNA reads TGTGCCAGCAGCTCGTCCGGACAGCTTAACACCGGGGAGCTGTTTTTT. This codes for CASSSSGQLNTGELFF.

Notes on this clone: It is unclear where the CDR3 begins or ends on the DNA, so no DNA is shown, and the CDR3 is as TCRdb lists it. The chain joins TRBV15 to TRBJ1-2; the D call in the table, TRBD1, was not verified against the DNA. The CDR3 length equals 17 residues, ends included. Germline CDR1 LNHNV, CDR2 YYDKDF (reference sequence). The CDR3 reads CATSRDLAQAFNYGYTF.

The V gene is TRBV5-4, the J gene TRBJ1-2; 9 nucleotides match TRBD1. This CDR3 contains 13 residues. Germline trimming cut 3 bases from V and 7 bases from J; bases unmatched to any gene: 4. Germline CDR1 reads SGHNT; CDR2 reads YYREEE (reference sequence). The CDR3 coding sequence is TGTGCCAGCAGCTGGAAGACAGGGGGTGGCTACACCTTC. Its translation is CASSWKTGGGYTF.

J is TRBJ2-3 and V is TRBV5-1; D might be TRBD1 (7 bases). Trimming took 2 bases from V and 5 from J, leaving 12 bases between them. Germline values: CDR1 SGHRS, CDR2 YFSETQ. The CDR3 is made up of 14 amino acids. CDR3 sequence reads: CASSFGGGEDTQYF. The CDR3 nucleotides read TGCGCCAGCAGCTTCGGAGGGGGCGAAGATACGCAGTATTTT.

V gene TRBV18 combines with J gene TRBJ2-7; D gene ambiguous. V gave up 2 bases and J gave up 3 bases, with 8 bases separating them. The length of the CDR3 is 13 residues. CDR1 is KGHSH and CDR2 is LQKENI in the germline V gene. For the CDR3, the DNA is TGTGCCAGCTCACCAAGGCAAGACTACGAGCAGTACGTC. Translating gives CASSPRQDYEQYV.

Here the CDR3 reads CASSSGDRVYGYTF. The CDR3 region has the DNA TGTGCCAGCAGTTCCGGGGACAGGGTCTATGGCTACACCTTC. The chain combines TRBV6-5 with TRBJ1-2; 9 nucleotides match TRBD1. Germline-derived CDR1 and CDR2 are MNHEY and SVGAGI. This CDR3 comprises 14 residues. The junction had 4 bases not matched to a gene; V was cut back by 4 bases and J by 4 bases.

The rearrangement uses TRBV15 and TRBJ2-1, with TRBD2 identical over 8 bases. Germline-derived CDR1 and CDR2 are LNHNV and YYDKDF (reference sequence). Unmatched junction bases numbered 4, after V lost 9 bases and J lost 0 bases. CDR3 size: 14 residues. Written as DNA, the CDR3 is TGTGCCACGGTGAGCGGGGGCTCCTACAATGAGCAGTTCTTC. It translates to CATVSGGSYNEQFF.

This rearrangement joins TRBV6-5 to TRBJ1-5; no clear D gene. V was shortened by 8 bases and J by 1 base, with 3 bases between the two germline ends. The CDR3 sequence is 11 residues long. From germline, CDR1 is MNHEY and CDR2 SVGAGI. CDR3 in amino acids: CASGSNQPQHF. The CDR3 DNA reads TGTGCCAGCGGCAGCAATCAGCCCCAGCATTTT.

The chain couples TRBV6-2 or TRBV6-3 to TRBJ2-2; D possibly corresponds to TRBD1 (6 bases). The ends were cut back, 4 bases at V and 3 bases at J, with 15 bases in the middle. Germline V gives CDR1 MNHEY, CDR2 SVGEGT. This CDR3 has 16 amino acids. This CDR3 reads CASSSGTITYTGELFF. The DNA of the CDR3 is TGTGCCAGCAGTTCCGGGACAATCACTTACACCGGGGAGCTGTTTTTT.

CDR3 protein: CASSLHGLQGTESPLHF. The CDR3 bases are TGTGCCAGCAGCCTGCATGGGCTTCAGGGTACGGAATCACCCCTCCACTTT. The V gene is TRBV5-6, the J gene TRBJ1-6, with a weak D call TRBD1 (5 bases). There are 17 residues in the CDR3. The germline V gene has CDR1 SGHDT and CDR2 YYEEEE. V dropped 4 bases and J dropped 10 bases, with 24 bases sitting between them. Full variable domain (remainder filled in from reference TRBV5-6 and TRBJ1-6): DAGVTQSPTHLIKTRGQQVTLRCSPKSGHDTVSWYQQALGQGPQFIFQYYEEEERQRGNFPDRFSGHQFPNYSSELNVNALLLGDSALYLCASSLHGLQGTESPLHFGNGTRLTVT.

The chain carries TRBV4-3 and TRBJ2-3, with D perhaps TRBD2 (5 bases). The germline V and J ends were trimmed by 4 bases and 10 bases, with 15 bases remaining between them. The CDR3 is 13 residues long. CDR1 LGHNA and CDR2 YSLEER come from the germline V gene. CDR3 loop: CASSPSGVAAQYF. The CDR3 DNA sequence: TGCGCCAGCAGCCCTTCCGGGGTGGCGGCGCAGTATTTT.

The chain combines TRBV18 with TRBJ1-2, with a weak D call TRBD1 (6 bases). V gave up 5 bases and J gave up 8 bases, with 12 bases separating them. Germline-derived CDR1 and CDR2 are KGHSH and LQKENI. The length of the CDR3 is 12 residues. The DNA of the CDR3 is TGTGCCAGCTCAGCAGCAGGGGCCGGCTACACCTTC. Translation: CASSAAGAGYTF.

The chain uses TRBV5-1 and TRBJ1-4, with D unresolved. The CDR3 consists of 15 residues. CDR1 and CDR2 (germline): SGHRS, YFSETQ. The V gene lost 6 bases and the J gene lost 3 bases, with 15 bases spanning the gap. CDR3 sequence reads: CASTGWRGANEKLFF. The CDR3 DNA sequence: TGCGCCAGCACCGGTTGGCGGGGAGCTAATGAAAAACTGTTTTTT.

This chain's CDR3 is CASSFGLAGGETQYF. The CDR3 DNA reads TGTGCCAGCAGCTTTGGACTAGCGGGGGGAGAGACCCAGTACTTC. V gene TRBV5-6 combines with J gene TRBJ2-5; 14 positions match TRBD2. CDR1 SGHDT and CDR2 YYEEEE come from the germline V gene. J was trimmed by 4 bases and V by 2 bases; bases with no gene match: 1. The CDR3 contains 15 residues.

The chain has TRBV30 and TRBJ1-5; 7 bases line up with TRBD1. CDR1 and CDR2 (germline): GTSNPN, SVGIG (reference sequence). With V trimmed by 2 bases and J by 3 bases, 4 bases remained unmatched. This CDR3 spans 14 amino acids. CDR3 protein: CAWSMGQNNQPQHF. In DNA, the CDR3 is TGTGCCTGGAGTATGGGACAGAACAATCAGCCCCAGCATTTT.

CDR3 in DNA: TGTGCCAGCAGCCTGACAGGGAGGAATGAAAAACTGTTTTTT. This translates into CASSLTGRNEKLFF. The chain joins TRBV7-2 to TRBJ1-4; TRBD1 matches 7 bases. Per the germline V gene, CDR1 is SGHTA and CDR2 is FQGNSA. V gave up 5 bases and J gave up 5 bases; unmatched junction bases: 5. The CDR3 extends over 14 amino acids. Using reference TRBV7-2 and TRBJ1-4 for the parts outside the CDR3, the full variable domain is GAGVSQSPSNKVTEKGKDVELRCDPISGHTALYWYRQSLGQGLEFLIYFQGNSAPDKSGLPSDRFSAERTGGSVSTLTIQRTQQEDSAVYLCASSLTGRNEKLFFGSGTQLSVL.

The genes are TRBV18 and TRBJ1-2; D remains unclear. Germline lookup yields CDR1 KGHSH and CDR2 LQKENI. The CDR3 sequence is 14 residues long. Trimming removed 3 bases from V and 3 bases from J, with 11 bases in between. The CDR3 DNA reads TGTGCCAGCTCACCTGGACCGACCTACTATGGCTACACCTTC. Its translation is CASSPGPTYYGYTF.